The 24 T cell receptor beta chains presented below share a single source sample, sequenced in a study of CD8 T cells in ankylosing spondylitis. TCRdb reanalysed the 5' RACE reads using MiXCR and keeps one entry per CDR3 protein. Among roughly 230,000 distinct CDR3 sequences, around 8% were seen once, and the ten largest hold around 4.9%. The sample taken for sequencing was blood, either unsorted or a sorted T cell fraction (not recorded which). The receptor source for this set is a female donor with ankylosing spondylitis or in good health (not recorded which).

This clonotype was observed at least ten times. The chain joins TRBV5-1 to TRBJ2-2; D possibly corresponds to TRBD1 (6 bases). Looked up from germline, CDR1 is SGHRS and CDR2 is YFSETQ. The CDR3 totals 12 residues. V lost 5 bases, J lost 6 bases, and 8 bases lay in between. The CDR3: CASRPGAGELFF. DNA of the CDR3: TGCGCCAGCAGGCCAGGGGCCGGGGAGCTGTTTTTT.

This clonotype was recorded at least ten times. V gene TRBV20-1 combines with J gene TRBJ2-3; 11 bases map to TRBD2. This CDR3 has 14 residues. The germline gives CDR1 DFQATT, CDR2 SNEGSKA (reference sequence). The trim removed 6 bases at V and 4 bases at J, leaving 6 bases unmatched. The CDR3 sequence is CSASTSGSADTQYF. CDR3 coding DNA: TGCAGTGCCAGTACTAGCGGGAGTGCAGATACGCAGTATTTT.

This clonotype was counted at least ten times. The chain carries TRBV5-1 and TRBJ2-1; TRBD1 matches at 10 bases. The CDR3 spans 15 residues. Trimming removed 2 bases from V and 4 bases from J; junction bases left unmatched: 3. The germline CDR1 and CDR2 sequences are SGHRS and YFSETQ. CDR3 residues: CASSLRDRGYNEQFF. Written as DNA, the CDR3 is TGCGCCAGCAGCTTAAGGGACAGGGGTTACAATGAGCAGTTCTTC.

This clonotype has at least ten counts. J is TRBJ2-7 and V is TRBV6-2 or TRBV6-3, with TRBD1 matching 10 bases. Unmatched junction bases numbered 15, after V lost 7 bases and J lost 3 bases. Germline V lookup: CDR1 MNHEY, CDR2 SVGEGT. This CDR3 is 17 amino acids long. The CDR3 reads CASTMDRGEISGYEQYF. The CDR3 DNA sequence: TGTGCCAGCACCATGGACAGGGGGGAAATTTCTGGCTACGAGCAGTACTTC.

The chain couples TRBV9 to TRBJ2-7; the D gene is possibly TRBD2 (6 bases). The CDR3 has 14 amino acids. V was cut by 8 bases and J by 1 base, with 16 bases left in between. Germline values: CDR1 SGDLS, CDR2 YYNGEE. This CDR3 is CARSWGTSSYEQYF. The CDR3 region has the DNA TGTGCCAGGTCTTGGGGGACTTCGTCCTACGAGCAGTACTTC. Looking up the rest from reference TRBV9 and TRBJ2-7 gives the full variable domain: DSGVTQTPKHLITATGQRVTLRCSPRSGDLSVYWYQQSLDQGLQFLIQYYNGEERAKGNILERFSAQQFPDLHSELNLSSLELGDSALYFCARSWGTSSYEQYFGPGTRLTVT.

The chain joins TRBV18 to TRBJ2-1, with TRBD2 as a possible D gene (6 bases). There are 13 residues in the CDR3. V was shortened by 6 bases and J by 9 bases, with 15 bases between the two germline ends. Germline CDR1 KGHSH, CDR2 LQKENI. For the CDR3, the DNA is TGTGCCAGCTCGCCGTCACTAGCTAGTGAGCAGTTCTTC. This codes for CASSPSLASEQFF. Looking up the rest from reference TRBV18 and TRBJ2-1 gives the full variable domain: NAGVMQNPRHLVRRRGQEARLRCSPMKGHSHVYWYRQLPEEGLKFMVYLQKENIIDESGMPKERFSAEFPKEGPSILRIQQVVRGDSAAYFCASSPSLASEQFFGPGTRLTVL.

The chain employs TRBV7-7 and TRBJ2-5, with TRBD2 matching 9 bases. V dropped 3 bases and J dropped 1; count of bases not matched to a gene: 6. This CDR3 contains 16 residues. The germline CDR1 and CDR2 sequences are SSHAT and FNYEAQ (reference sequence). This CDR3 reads CASSFSSGSSQETQYF. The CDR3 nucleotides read TGTGCCAGCAGCTTTAGTAGCGGGAGTTCCCAAGAGACCCAGTACTTC.

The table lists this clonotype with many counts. CDR3 sequence reads: CASSVDRGVVAEAFF. The CDR3 DNA reads as TGCGCCAGCAGCGTTGACAGGGGAGTGGTCGCTGAAGCTTTCTTT. The rearrangement joins TRBV5-1 to TRBJ1-1, with 8 bases fitting TRBD1. This CDR3 is 15 amino acids long. J lost 6 bases, V lost 4 bases, and 11 bases had no gene match. CDR1 is SGHRS, CDR2 YFSETQ, per germline.

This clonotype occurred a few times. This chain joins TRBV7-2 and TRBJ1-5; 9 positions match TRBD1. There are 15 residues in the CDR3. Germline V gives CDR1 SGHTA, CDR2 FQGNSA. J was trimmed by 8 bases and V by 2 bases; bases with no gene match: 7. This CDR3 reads CASSLWGQGLEPQHF. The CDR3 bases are TGTGCCAGCAGCTTATGGGGACAGGGCCTAGAGCCCCAGCATTTT.

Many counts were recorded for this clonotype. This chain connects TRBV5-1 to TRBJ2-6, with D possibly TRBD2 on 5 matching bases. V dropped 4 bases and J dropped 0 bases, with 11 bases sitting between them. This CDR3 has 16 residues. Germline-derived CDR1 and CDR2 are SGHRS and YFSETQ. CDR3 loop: CASSPGLSSGANVLTF. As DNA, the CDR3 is TGCGCCAGCAGCCCCGGACTGAGCTCTGGGGCCAACGTCCTGACTTTC.

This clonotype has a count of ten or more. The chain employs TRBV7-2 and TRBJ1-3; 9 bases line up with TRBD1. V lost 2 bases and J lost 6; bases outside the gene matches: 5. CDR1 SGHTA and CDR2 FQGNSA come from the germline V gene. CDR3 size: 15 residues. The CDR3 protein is CASSLTGTGLNTIYF. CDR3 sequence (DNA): TGTGCCAGCAGCTTAACCGGGACAGGGCTAAACACCATATATTTT.

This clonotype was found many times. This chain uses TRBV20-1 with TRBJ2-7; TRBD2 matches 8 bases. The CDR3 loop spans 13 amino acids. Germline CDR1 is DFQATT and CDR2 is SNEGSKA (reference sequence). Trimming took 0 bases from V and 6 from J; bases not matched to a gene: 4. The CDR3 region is CSARESGSGEQYF. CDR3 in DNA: TGCAGTGCTAGAGAGAGCGGGAGCGGCGAGCAGTACTTC.

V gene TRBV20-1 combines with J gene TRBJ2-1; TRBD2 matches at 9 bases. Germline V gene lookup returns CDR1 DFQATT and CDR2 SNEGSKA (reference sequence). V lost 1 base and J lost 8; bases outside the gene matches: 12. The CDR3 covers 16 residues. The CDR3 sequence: CSARGVVVAGVDEQFF. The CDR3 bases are TGCAGTGCTAGAGGGGTTGTGGTAGCGGGAGTGGATGAGCAGTTCTTC.

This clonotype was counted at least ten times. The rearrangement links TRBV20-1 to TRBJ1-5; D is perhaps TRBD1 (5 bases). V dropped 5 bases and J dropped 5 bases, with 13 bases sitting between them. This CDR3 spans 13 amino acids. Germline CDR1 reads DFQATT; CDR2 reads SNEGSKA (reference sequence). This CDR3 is CSAEEGRDQPQHF. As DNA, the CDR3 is TGCAGTGCTGAGGAGGGGAGGGATCAGCCCCAGCATTTT.

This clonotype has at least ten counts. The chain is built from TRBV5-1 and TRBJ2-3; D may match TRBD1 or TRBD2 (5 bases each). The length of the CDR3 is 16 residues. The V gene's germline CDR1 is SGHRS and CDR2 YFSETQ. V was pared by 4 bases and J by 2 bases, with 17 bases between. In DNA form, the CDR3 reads TGCGCCAGCAGCGGTGGGGGATCTGCCGACACAGATACGCAGTATTTT. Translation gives CASSGGGSADTDTQYF.

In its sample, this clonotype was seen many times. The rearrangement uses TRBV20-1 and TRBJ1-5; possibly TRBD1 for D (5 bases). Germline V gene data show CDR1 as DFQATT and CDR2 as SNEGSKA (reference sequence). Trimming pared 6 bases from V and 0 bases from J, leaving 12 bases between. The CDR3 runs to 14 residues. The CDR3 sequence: CSARDGNSNQPQHF. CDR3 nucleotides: TGCAGTGCCCGGGACGGTAATAGCAATCAGCCCCAGCATTTT.

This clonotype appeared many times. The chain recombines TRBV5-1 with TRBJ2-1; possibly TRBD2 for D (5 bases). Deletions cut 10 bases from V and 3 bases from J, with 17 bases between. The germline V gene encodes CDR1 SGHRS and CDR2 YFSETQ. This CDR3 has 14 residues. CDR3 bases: TGCGCCTCGAGGAAAGCGGAAGTCTACAATGAGCAGTTCTTC. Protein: CASRKAEVYNEQFF.

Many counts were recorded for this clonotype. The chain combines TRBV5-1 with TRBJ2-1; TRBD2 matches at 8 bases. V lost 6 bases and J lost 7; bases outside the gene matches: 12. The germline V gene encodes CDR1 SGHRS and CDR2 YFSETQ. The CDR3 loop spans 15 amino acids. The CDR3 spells CASNTQGLAGNEQFF. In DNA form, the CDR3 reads TGCGCCAGCAATACTCAAGGACTAGCCGGGAATGAGCAGTTCTTC.

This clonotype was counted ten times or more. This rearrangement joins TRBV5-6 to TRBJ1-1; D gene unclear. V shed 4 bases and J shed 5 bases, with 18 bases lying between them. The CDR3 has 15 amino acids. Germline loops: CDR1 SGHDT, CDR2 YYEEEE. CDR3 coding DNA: TGTGCCAGCAGCGCCGCTGGTAGATCGGGAACTGAAGCTTTCTTT. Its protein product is CASSAAGRSGTEAFF.

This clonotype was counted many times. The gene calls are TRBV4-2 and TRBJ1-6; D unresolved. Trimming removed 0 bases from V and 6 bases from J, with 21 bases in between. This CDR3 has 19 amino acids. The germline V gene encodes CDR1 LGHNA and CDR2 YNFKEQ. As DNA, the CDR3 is TGTGCCAGCAGCCAAGAAGGAGGACGGCTTACCCTCTTTAATTCACCCCTCCACTTT. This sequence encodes CASSQEGGRLTLFNSPLHF.

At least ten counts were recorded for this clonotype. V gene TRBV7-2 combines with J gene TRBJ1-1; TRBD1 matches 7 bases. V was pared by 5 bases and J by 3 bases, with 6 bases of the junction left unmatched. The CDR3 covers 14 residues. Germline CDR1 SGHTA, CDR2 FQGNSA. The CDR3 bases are TGTGCCAGCAGCCCTACAGGGGTGTACACTGAAGCTTTCTTT. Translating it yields CASSPTGVYTEAFF.

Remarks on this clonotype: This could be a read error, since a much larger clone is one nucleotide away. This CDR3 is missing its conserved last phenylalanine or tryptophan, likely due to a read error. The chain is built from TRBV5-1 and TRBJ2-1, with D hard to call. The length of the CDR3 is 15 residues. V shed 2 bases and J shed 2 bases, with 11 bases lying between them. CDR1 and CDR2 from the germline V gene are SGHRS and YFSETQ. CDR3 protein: CASSFHYLTYNEQFY. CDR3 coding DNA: TGCGCCAGCAGCTTTCACTACCTCACCTACAATGAGCAGTTCTAC.

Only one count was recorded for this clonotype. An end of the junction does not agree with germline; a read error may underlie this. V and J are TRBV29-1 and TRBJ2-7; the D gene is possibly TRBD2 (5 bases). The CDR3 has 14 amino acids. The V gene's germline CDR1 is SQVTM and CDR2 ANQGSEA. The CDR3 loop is CSVGFRTGVYEQHF. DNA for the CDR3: TGCAGCGTAGGTTTTCGGACTGGCGTATACGAGCAGCACTTC.

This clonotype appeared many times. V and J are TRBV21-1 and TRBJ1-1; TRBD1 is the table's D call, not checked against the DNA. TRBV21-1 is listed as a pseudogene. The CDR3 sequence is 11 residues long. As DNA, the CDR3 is TGTGCCAGCAGCAAAAGGGGTGAAGCTTTCTTT. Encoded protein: CASSKRGEAFF.